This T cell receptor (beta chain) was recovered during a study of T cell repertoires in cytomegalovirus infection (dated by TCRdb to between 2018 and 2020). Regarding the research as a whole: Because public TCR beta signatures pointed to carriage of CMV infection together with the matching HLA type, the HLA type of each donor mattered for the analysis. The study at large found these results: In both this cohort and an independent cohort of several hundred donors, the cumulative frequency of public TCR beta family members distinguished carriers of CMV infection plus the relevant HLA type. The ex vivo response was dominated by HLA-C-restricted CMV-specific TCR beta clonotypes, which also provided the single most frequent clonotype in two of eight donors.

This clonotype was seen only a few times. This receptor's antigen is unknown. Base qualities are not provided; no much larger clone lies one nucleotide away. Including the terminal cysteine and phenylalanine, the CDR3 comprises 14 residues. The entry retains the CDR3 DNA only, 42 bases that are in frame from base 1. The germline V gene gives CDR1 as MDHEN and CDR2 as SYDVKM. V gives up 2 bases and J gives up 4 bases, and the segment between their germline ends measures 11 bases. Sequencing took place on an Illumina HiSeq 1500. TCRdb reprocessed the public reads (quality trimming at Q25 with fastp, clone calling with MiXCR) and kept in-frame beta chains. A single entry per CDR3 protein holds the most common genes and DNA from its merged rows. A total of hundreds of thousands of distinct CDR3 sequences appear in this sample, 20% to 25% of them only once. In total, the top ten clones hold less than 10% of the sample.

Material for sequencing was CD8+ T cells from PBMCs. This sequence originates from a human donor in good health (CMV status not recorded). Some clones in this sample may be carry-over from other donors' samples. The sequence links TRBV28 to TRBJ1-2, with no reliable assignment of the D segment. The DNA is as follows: TGTGCCAGCAGTTTACGGCAGGTGCTCTATGGCTACACCTTC. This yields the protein CASSLRQVLYGYTF.